These 5 T cell receptor beta chains share one sample of origin, sequenced in a study of T cell responses to AZD1222 COVID-19 vaccine. TCRdb's table, derived via immunoSEQ multiplex PCR, lists solely in-frame clones and lacks some. The table has 100,000 to 150,000 clones, roughly nine tenths seen once; the top ten hold more than 4.5%. The sequenced sample was peripheral blood, obtained on day 0 of AZD1222 vaccination. The receptor set was obtained from an adult in good health.

The genes are TRBV9 and TRBJ1-5, with D unclear. The V end was cut by 0 bases, the J end by 7 bases, with 11 bases between. The CDR3 loop spans 14 amino acids. From germline, CDR1 is SGDLS and CDR2 YYNGEE. The CDR3 reads CASSVGRNGQPQHF. CDR3 DNA: TGTGCCAGCAGCGTAGGTCGTAACGGCCAGCCCCAGCATTTT.

This clone was found a few times. This chain links TRBV29-1 with TRBJ1-2; a weak D match, TRBD1 (6 bases). Trimming stripped 3 bases from V and 0 bases from J, with 14 bases between. Looked up from germline, CDR1 is SQVTM and CDR2 is ANQGSEA. The CDR3 has 15 amino acids. As DNA, the CDR3 is TGCAGCGTTGACGGGGGGCAGTTAGCTAACTATGGCTACACCTTC. This translates into CSVDGGQLANYGYTF.

The chain carries TRBV10-2 and TRBJ1-2; D unclear. Germline CDR1 reads WSHSY; CDR2 reads SAAADI. This CDR3 is 13 amino acids long. The V end lost 1 base, the J end lost 4 bases, and 7 bases lay between the germline ends. The CDR3 sequence: CASSEWQTYGYTF. The CDR3 DNA follows: TGCGCCAGCAGTGAGTGGCAGACCTATGGCTACACCTTC.

J is TRBJ2-3 and V is TRBV28, with D possibly TRBD2 on 5 matching bases. V was trimmed by 6 bases and J by 2 bases, leaving 12 bases between them. This CDR3 has 14 residues. Per the germline V gene, CDR1 is MDHEN and CDR2 is SYDVKM. The CDR3: CASSLPGITDTQYF. In nucleotides, the CDR3 is TGTGCCAGCAGCCTCCCGGGAATCACAGATACGCAGTATTTT. Drawing the rest from reference TRBV28 and TRBJ2-3, the complete variable domain is DVKVTQSSRYLVKRTGEKVFLECVQDMDHENMFWYRQDPGLGLRLIYFSYDVKMKEKGDIPEGYSVSREKKERFSLILESASTNQTSMYLCASSLPGITDTQYFGPGTRLTVL.

This clone came up once. The chain couples TRBV3-1 (or the pseudogene TRBV3-2) to TRBJ1-6; D is ambiguous. Looked up from germline, CDR1 is LGHDT and CDR2 is YNNKEL (reference sequence). V was cut by 3 bases and J by 11 bases, with 11 bases left in between. The CDR3 has 13 amino acids. The CDR3 spells CASSHDRGTPLHF. DNA of the CDR3: TGTGCCAGCAGCCACGACCGTGGGACACCCCTCCACTTT.